This T cell receptor beta chain was found in a study of prognosis after radiotherapy for stage I lung cancer. This CDR3 spans 15 amino acids. V shed 1 base and J 3 bases; nucleotides not matched to a gene: 3. CDR1 and CDR2 from the germline V gene are MNHEY and SVGAGI. CT and PET/CT found no node involvement in any patient, and none had received chemotherapy or radiotherapy before or had other malignancies. The TCR beta CDR3 region was amplified from genomic DNA, with two rounds of multiplex PCR being used for the amplification. Amplification in first-round PCR relied on primers specific to each TRBV and TRBJ gene. One entry per CDR3 protein results from TCRdb running MiXCR on the multiplex PCR reads. Of roughly 15,000 distinct CDR3 sequences listed, roughly 38% were seen once; the top ten hold 41%.

The specimen was PBMCs, collected before or after stereotactic body radiation therapy (not recorded which). The V and J genes are TRBV6-5 and TRBJ1-3; 7 bases are a match to TRBD1. The receptor was isolated from a donor over 45 with non-small cell lung cancer. CDR3 in DNA: TGTGCCAGCAGTTACTTGGGACAGTTTGGAAACACCATATATTTT. Encoded protein: CASSYLGQFGNTIYF.